The 8 T cell receptor beta chains presented below share a single source sample, sequenced in a study of blood T cell repertoires in COVID-19. Only in-frame clones appear in the TCRdb table, and some are missing; sequencing was by immunoSEQ multiplex PCR. The sample holds tens of thousands of clones; 74% are singletons and the top ten take around 2.6%. The sample was peripheral blood. These receptors all stem from a human donor with acute or convalescent COVID-19. The donor label of this sample is uncertain.

The chain employs TRBV2 and TRBJ2-1; the match to TRBD1 covers 9 bases. This CDR3 is 14 amino acids long. Trimming cost V 7 bases and J 4 bases; bases outside gene matches: 5. CDR1 is SNHLY, CDR2 FYNNEI, per germline. The CDR3 loop reads CASTEQGAYNEQFF. CDR3 nucleotide sequence: TGTGCCAGCACCGAACAGGGGGCGTACAATGAGCAGTTCTTC.

The sample holds a few counts of this clone. The gene calls are TRBV9 and TRBJ2-7; 11 nucleotides agree with TRBD2. The germline V gene encodes CDR1 SGDLS and CDR2 YYNGEE. The CDR3 spans 16 residues. Trimming removed 1 base from V and 4 bases from J; junction bases left unmatched: 7. CDR3 coding DNA: TGTGCCAGCAGCGTAAGGCCCACTAGCGGGAGTTACGAGCAGTACTTC. Protein: CASSVRPTSGSYEQYF.

V and J are TRBV10-3 and TRBJ2-7; 9 positions agree with TRBD1. V shed 4 bases, J shed 6 bases, and the junction held 13 bases outside the gene matches. This CDR3 region has 16 residues. Per germline, CDR1 ENHRY and CDR2 SYGVKD. CDR3 sequence: CAISAVTGTGTGEQYF. Written as DNA, the CDR3 is TGTGCCATCAGTGCCGTGACCGGGACAGGGACGGGCGAGCAGTACTTC.

This clone has at least ten counts. J is TRBJ2-7 and V is TRBV7-2; 7 bases match TRBD2. Unmatched junction bases numbered 11, after V lost 7 bases and J lost 5 bases. The CDR3 consists of 14 residues. CDR1 is SGHTA, CDR2 FQGNSA, per germline. CDR3 coding DNA: TGTGCCAGCAACCTAAGTGGGGGAGGGGACGAGCAGTACTTC. Amino acids: CASNLSGGGDEQYF.

The chain recombines TRBV7-9 with TRBJ2-3; 9 bases are shared with TRBD2. CDR1 is SEHNR and CDR2 is FQNEAQ in the germline V gene (reference sequence). Trimming took 4 bases from V and 5 from J; bases not matched to a gene: 7. This CDR3 region has 15 residues. This CDR3 reads CASSWLAGPIDTQYF. The CDR3 DNA is TGTGCCAGCAGCTGGCTAGCGGGGCCGATAGATACGCAGTATTTT.

This chain links TRBV30 with TRBJ2-3, with a possible D match to TRBD2 (6 bases). Germline values: CDR1 GTSNPN, CDR2 SVGIG (reference sequence). CDR3 size: 15 residues. Trimming stripped 3 bases from V and 3 bases from J, with 16 bases between. The CDR3 loop reads CAWRGRERVTDTQYF. CDR3 sequence (DNA): TGTGCCTGGAGGGGTCGGGAGAGAGTGACAGATACGCAGTATTTT. The whole variable domain, filled in from reference TRBV30 and TRBJ2-3, reads SQTIHQWPATLVQPVGSPLSLECTVEGTSNPNLYWYRQAAGRGLQLLFYSVGIGQISSEVPQNLSASRPQDRQFILSSKKLLLSDSGFYLCAWRGRERVTDTQYFGPGTRLTVL.

This clone came up once. The chain combines TRBV5-6 with TRBJ2-1; 9 bases are shared with TRBD2. The germline CDR1 and CDR2 sequences are SGHDT and YYEEEE. The CDR3 has 17 residues. V lost 4 bases to trimming and J lost 6 bases; unmatched junction nucleotides: 14. The CDR3 region is CASSTLLIAGVFNEQFF. The CDR3 DNA is TGTGCCAGCAGCACCTTGTTAATAGCGGGAGTTTTCAATGAGCAGTTCTTC.

The chain is built from TRBV11-2 and TRBJ1-1; no reliable D call. The CDR3 covers 14 residues. The V gene's germline CDR1 is SGHAT and CDR2 FQNNGV. Deletions cut 5 bases from V and 4 bases from J, with 14 bases between. The CDR3, as DNA: TGTGCCAGCAGCCTAAACTCAGGAATCACTGAAGCTTTCTTT. This codes for CASSLNSGITEAFF.